This T cell receptor (beta chain) comes out of a study of PD-L1 blockade in urothelial cancer. Whole-study context: At 3 weeks after treatment start (second dose) and again at 6 weeks, blood was analyzed.

The CDR3 has 14 amino acids. With 1 base removed from V and 5 bases from J, the gap between germline ends came to 9 bases. Per germline, CDR1 SGHTA and CDR2 FQGNSA. The time point: pretreatment peripheral blood. Sequencing used immunoSEQ multiplex PCR; TCRdb keeps in-frame clones, though not all of them. The sample contains under 100,000 clones, 90% of which appear only once. Here the sequenced sample was PBMCs, taken around atezolizumab (anti-PD-L1) treatment. The source is a man aged 55 to 70 with urothelial cancer. The gene calls are TRBV7-2 and TRBJ1-5; D call uncertain. The CDR3 DNA follows: TGTGCCAGCAGCTTAGACAGAGTTTATCAGCCCCAGCATTTT. Translation: CASSLDRVYQPQHF.